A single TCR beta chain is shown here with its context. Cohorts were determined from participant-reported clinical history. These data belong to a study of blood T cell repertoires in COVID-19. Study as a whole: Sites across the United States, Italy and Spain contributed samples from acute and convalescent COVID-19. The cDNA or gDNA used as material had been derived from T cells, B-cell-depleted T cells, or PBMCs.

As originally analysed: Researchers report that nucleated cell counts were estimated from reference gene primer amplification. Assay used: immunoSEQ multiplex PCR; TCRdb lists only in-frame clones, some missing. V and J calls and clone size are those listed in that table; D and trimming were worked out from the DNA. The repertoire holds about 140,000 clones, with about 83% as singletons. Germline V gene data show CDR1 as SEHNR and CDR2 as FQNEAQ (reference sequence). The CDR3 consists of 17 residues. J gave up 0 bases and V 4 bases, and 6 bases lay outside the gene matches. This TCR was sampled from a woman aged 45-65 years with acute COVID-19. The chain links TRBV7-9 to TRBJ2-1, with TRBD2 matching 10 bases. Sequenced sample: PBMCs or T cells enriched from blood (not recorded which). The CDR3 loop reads CASSWPTSGFSYNEQFF. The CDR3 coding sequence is TGTGCCAGCAGCTGGCCGACTAGCGGGTTCTCCTACAATGAGCAGTTCTTC.